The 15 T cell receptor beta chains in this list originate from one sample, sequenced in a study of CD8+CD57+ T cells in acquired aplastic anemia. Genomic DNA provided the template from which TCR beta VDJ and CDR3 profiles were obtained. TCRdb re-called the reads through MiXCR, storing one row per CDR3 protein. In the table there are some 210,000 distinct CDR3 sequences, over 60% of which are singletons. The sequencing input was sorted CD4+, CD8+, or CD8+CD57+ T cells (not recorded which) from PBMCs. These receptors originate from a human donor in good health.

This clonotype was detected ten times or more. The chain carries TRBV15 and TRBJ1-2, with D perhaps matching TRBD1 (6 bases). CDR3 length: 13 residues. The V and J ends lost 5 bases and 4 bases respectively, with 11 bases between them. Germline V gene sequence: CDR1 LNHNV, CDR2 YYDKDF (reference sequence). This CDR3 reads CATSDRSSYGYTF. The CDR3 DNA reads TGTGCCACCAGCGACAGGTCGAGCTATGGCTACACCTTC.

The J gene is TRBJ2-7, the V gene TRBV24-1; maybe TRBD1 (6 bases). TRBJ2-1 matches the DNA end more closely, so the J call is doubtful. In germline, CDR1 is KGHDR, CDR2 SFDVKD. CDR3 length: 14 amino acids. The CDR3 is CATSDTTGNNEQFF. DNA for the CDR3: TGTGCCACCAGTGACACGACAGGAAACAATGAGCAGTTCTTC.

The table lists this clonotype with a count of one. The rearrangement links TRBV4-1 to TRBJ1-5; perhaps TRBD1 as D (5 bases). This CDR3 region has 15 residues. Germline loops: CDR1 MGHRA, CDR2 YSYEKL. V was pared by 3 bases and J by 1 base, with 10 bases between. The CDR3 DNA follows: TGCGCCAGCAGCCAGCATACAGGCAGCAATCAGCCCCAGCATTTT. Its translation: CASSQHTGSNQPQHF.

Here the CDR3 DNA reads TGTGCCAGCAGTCGGGACAGCTTCTATGGCTACACCTTC. It specifies CASSRDSFYGYTF. The V and J genes are TRBV12-3 or TRBV12-4 and TRBJ1-2, with 7 bases fitting TRBD1. CDR3 length: 13 amino acids. Losses at the gene ends were 5 bases for V and 4 bases for J; bases not matched to a gene: 4.

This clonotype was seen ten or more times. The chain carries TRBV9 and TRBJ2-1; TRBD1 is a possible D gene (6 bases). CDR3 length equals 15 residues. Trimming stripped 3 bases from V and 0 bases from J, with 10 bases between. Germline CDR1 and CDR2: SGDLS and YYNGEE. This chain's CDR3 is CASSGGQSSYNEQFF. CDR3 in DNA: TGTGCCAGCAGCGGCGGACAGAGCTCCTACAATGAGCAGTTCTTC.

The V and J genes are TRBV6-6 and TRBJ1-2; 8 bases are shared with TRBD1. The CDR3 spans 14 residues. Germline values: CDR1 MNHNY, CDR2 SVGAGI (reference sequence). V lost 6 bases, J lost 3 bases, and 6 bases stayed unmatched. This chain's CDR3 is CASRKVTGDYGYTF. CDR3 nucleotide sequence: TGTGCCAGCAGGAAAGTGACAGGGGACTATGGCTACACCTTC.

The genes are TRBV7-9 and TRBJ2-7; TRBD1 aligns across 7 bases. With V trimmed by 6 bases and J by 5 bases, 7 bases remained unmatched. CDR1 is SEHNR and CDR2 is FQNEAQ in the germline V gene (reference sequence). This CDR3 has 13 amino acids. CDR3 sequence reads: CASSPRQGHEQYF. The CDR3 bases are TGTGCCAGCAGTCCTAGACAGGGTCACGAGCAGTACTTC.

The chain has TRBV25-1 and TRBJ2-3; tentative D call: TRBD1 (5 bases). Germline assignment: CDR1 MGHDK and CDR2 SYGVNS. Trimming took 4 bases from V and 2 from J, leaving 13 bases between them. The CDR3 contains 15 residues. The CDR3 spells CASSGAWGLTDTQYF. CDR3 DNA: TGTGCCAGCAGTGGTGCTTGGGGCCTCACAGATACGCAGTATTTT.

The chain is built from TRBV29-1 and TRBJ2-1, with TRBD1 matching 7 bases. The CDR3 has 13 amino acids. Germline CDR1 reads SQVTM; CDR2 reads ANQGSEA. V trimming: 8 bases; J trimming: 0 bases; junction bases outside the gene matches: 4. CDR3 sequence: CSSTGCSYNEQFF. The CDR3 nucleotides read TGCAGCTCGACAGGGTGCTCCTACAATGAGCAGTTCTTC.

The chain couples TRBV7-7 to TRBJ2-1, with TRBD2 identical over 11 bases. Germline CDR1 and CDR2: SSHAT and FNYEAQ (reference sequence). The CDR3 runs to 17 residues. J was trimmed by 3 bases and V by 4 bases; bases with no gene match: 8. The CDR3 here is CASSSSTSGSGYNEQFF. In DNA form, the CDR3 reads TGTGCCAGCAGCTCATCTACTAGCGGGAGTGGCTACAATGAGCAGTTCTTC.

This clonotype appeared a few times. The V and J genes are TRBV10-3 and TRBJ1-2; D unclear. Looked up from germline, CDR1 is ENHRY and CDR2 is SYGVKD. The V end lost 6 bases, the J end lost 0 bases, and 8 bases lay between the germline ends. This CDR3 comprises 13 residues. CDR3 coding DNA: TGTGCCATCAGGGACGGAGCTAACTATGGCTACACCTTC. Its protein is CAIRDGANYGYTF.

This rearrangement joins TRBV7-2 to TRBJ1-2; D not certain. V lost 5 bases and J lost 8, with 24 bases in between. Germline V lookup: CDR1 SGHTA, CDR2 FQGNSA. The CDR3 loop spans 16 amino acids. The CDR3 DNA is TGTGCCAGCAGCCTTGCTCTTTGGGATTTACCGTTGGGCTACACCTTC. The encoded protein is CASSLALWDLPLGYTF. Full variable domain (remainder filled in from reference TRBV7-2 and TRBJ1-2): GAGVSQSPSNKVTEKGKDVELRCDPISGHTALYWYRQSLGQGLEFLIYFQGNSAPDKSGLPSDRFSAERTGGSVSTLTIQRTQQEDSAVYLCASSLALWDLPLGYTFGSGTRLTVV.

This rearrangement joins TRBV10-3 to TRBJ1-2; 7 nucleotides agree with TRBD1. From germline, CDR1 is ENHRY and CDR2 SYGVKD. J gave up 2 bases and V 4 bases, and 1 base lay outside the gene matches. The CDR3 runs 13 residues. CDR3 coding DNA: TGTGCCATCAGTGGGGACAGCAACTATGGCTACACCTTC. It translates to CAISGDSNYGYTF.

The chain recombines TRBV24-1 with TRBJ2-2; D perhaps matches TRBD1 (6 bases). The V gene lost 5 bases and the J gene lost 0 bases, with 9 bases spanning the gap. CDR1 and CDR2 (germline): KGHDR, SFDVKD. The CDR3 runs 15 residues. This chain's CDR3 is CATSVGGSNTGELFF. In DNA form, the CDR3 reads TGTGCCACCAGTGTAGGGGGATCGAACACCGGGGAGCTGTTTTTT.

CDR3 region: CAIGDTDYGYTF. CDR3 in DNA: TGTGCCATCGGGGACACGGACTATGGCTACACCTTC. The V call is TRBV10-3, the J call TRBJ1-2; the D gene is possibly TRBD1 (6 bases). The germline V gene encodes CDR1 ENHRY and CDR2 SYGVKD. CDR3 size: 12 residues. The V and J ends lost 8 bases and 3 bases respectively, with 10 bases between them.